The subject of this entry is one TCR beta chain. Its antigen is undetermined. The record originates from a study of T-cell memory formation after mild COVID-19. Whole-study context: TCR clusters showed largely donor specificity.

There are 16 residues in the CDR3. Trimming removed 0 bases from V and 6 bases from J, with 17 bases in between. Germline V gene sequence: CDR1 SEHNR, CDR2 FQNEAQ (reference sequence). Study-wide results and caveats: Confirmation of SARS-CoV-2 specificity was lacking for second-wave clones peaking day 37. In pre-infection memory, a portion of responding clones appeared, which suggested that cross-reactive memory joined.

5'RACE primed at constant segments yielded TCR alpha and TCR beta cDNA libraries bearing sample barcodes and UMIs. TCRdb recomputed calls from the 5' RACE reads with MiXCR, one row per CDR3 protein. The table has about 560,000 distinct CDR3 sequences, 15% to 20% seen once. The TCR sequence derives from an adult woman who had mild COVID-19 (a few samples of this study predate the infection). Cell type and time point are not known. Sequenced input: PBMCs or a T cell subset sorted from them (not recorded which). The chain couples TRBV7-9 to TRBJ1-2, with a tentative D call TRBD1 (5 bases). CDR3 nucleotide sequence: TGTGCCAGCAGCTTAGCGAACGTAGGGGTCAAGGATGGCTACACCTTC. This sequence encodes CASSLANVGVKDGYTF.